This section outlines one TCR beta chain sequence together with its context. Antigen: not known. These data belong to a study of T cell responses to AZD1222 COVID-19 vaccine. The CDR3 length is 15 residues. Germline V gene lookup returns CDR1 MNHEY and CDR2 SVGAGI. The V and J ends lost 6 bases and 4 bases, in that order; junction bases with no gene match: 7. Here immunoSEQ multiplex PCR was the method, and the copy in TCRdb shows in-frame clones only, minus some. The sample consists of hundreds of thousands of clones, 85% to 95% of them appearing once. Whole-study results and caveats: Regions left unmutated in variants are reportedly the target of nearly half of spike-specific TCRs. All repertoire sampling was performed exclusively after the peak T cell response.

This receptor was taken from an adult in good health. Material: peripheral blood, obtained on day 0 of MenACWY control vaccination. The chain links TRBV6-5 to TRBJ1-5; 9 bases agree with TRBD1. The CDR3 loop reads CASRGGTGINQPQHF. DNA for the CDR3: TGTGCCAGCAGGGGGGGGACAGGGATTAATCAGCCCCAGCATTTT.